Following are 19 T cell receptor beta chains from one sample sequenced in a study of molecular identifiers for immune sequencing clone quantification. MiXCR was run by TCRdb on the PCR reads, yielding one entry per CDR3 protein. In the table there are some 65,000 distinct CDR3 sequences, approximately 18% of which are singletons. Sequenced input: naive CD8+ T cells from blood, with Jurkat cell RNA spiked in. Subset of the sample: FACS-sorted CD8+CD4-CCR7+CD45RA+ naive T cells. The receptors here all came from a human donor in good health. Some libraries in this study had Jurkat cell RNA spiked in.

This clonotype has ten or more counts. The chain links TRBV20-1 to TRBJ1-1; D ambiguous. The V and J ends lost 5 bases and 0 bases respectively, with 7 bases between them. The germline V gene encodes CDR1 DFQATT and CDR2 SNEGSKA (reference sequence). There are 12 residues in the CDR3. CDR3 sequence: CSACDLNTEAFF. The CDR3 nucleotides are TGCAGTGCTTGCGACTTGAACACTGAAGCTTTCTTT.

This clonotype was detected many times. The chain couples TRBV6-6 to TRBJ2-3; possible D gene TRBD1, 6 bases. Germline CDR1 reads MNHNY; CDR2 reads SVGAGI (reference sequence). This CDR3 is built from 16 residues. V was pared by 6 bases and J by 0 bases, with 16 bases between. The CDR3 reads CASRRTLGASTDTQYF. CDR3 coding DNA: TGTGCCAGCAGACGAACCTTGGGGGCTAGCACAGATACGCAGTATTTT.

This clonotype showed up many times. The chain joins TRBV30 to TRBJ2-7; a weak D match, TRBD2 (5 bases). This CDR3 spans 14 amino acids. The V gene's germline CDR1 is GTSNPN and CDR2 SVGIG (reference sequence). The CDR3 sequence is CAMIPRDYSYEQYF. CDR3 DNA sequence: TGTGCTATGATCCCCCGAGACTACTCCTACGAGCAGTACTTC.

As for this clonotype: The junction departs from germline at one end; a sequencing error may be responsible. V and J are TRBV12-3 or TRBV12-4 and TRBJ2-7, with TRBD1 matching 7 bases. This CDR3 contains 13 residues. The CDR3 reads CASSLDRSYEQCF. CDR3 DNA: TGTGCCAGCAGTTTGGACAGGAGTTACGAGCAGTGCTTC.

The table lists this clonotype with many counts. The genes are TRBV4-1 and TRBJ1-1; TRBD1 aligns across 9 bases. The CDR3 has 15 amino acids. Trimming at V came to 6 bases and at J to 0 bases, leaving 5 bases not matched to a gene. CDR1 MGHRA and CDR2 YSYEKL come from the germline V gene. CDR3 sequence reads: CASSIDRGLNTEAFF. The CDR3 DNA is TGCGCCAGCAGTATCGACAGGGGGTTGAACACTGAAGCTTTCTTT.

The J gene is TRBJ1-1, the V gene TRBV12-5; the D is unclear. The CDR3 consists of 11 residues. Germline CDR1 LGHNT, CDR2 FRNRAP. V was trimmed by 3 bases and J by 8 bases, leaving 7 bases between them. In DNA form, the CDR3 reads TGTGCTAGTGGTTTCTCCCAGGAAGCTTTCTTT. This gives the protein CASGFSQEAFF.

This clonotype was counted many times. The chain carries TRBV3-1 and TRBJ2-7; D is possibly TRBD2 (5 bases). Trimming removed 2 bases at V and 3 bases at J, with 14 bases between. This CDR3 region has 15 residues. Germline CDR1 and CDR2: LGHDT and YNNKEL (reference sequence). The chain's CDR3 is CASSQSPDSDYEQYF. The CDR3 bases are TGTGCCAGCAGCCAATCACCGGACTCAGACTACGAGCAGTACTTC.

For this clonotype: A much larger clonotype is one base distant, so this may be a read error. V gene TRBV20-1 combines with J gene TRBJ2-1; 10 bases match TRBD2. This CDR3 has 17 amino acids. CDR1 and CDR2 from the germline V gene are DFQATT and SNEGSKA (reference sequence). V lost 0 bases to trimming and J lost 12 bases; unmatched junction nucleotides: 17. This CDR3 is CSARDMVLAGVFDGQFF. In DNA form, the CDR3 reads TGCAGTGCTAGAGATATGGTTCTAGCGGGAGTTTTCGATGGGCAGTTCTTC.

This clonotype was seen ten or more times. The genes are TRBV14 and TRBJ2-2; 7 bases line up with TRBD1. This CDR3 is built from 14 residues. With 2 bases clipped from V and 5 bases from J, the junction kept 2 bases outside the gene matches. Germline lookup yields CDR1 SGHDN and CDR2 FVKESK. Written as DNA, the CDR3 is TGTGCCAGCAGCCAAAGGGGGCGGACCGGGGAGCTGTTTTTT. Translation: CASSQRGRTGELFF.

The rearrangement links TRBV2 to TRBJ2-1; TRBD2 matches 9 bases. V gave up 7 bases and J gave up 5 bases; unmatched junction bases: 9. CDR1 is SNHLY, CDR2 FYNNEI, per germline. The CDR3 contains 15 residues. CDR3 DNA: TGTGCCAGCATTGTAGCGGGAGAGGGAAACAATGAGCAGTTCTTC. It translates to CASIVAGEGNNEQFF. Together with reference TRBV2 and TRBJ2-1, the CDR3 gives the full variable domain: EPEVTQTPSHQVTQMGQEVILRCVPISNHLYFYWYRQILGQKVEFLVSFYNNEISEKSEIFDDQFSVERPDGSNFTLKIRSTKLEDSAMYFCASIVAGEGNNEQFFGPGTRLTVL.

This clonotype was observed at least ten times. This chain uses TRBV7-2 with TRBJ2-5; 9 positions match TRBD1. The CDR3 is made up of 15 amino acids. Losses at the gene ends were 0 bases for V and 4 bases for J; bases not matched to a gene: 3. The germline gives CDR1 SGHTA, CDR2 FQGNSA. CDR3 coding DNA: TGTGCCAGCAGCTTAGCGCGGGGACAGGGAGAGACCCAGTACTTC. Its protein is CASSLARGQGETQYF.

There are many counts of this clonotype. V and J are TRBV7-9 and TRBJ2-5, with D uncertain. CDR3 size: 14 residues. Germline lookup yields CDR1 SEHNR and CDR2 FQNEAQ (reference sequence). With 4 bases removed from V and 3 bases from J, the gap between germline ends came to 12 bases. The CDR3 is CASSSPLAEETQYF. CDR3 DNA sequence: TGTGCCAGCAGCTCCCCTTTGGCGGAAGAGACCCAGTACTTC. Combining the CDR3 with reference TRBV7-9 and TRBJ2-5 gives the whole variable domain DTGVSQNPRHKITKRGQNVTFRCDPISEHNRLYWYRQTLGQGPEFLTYFQNEAQLEKSRLLSDRFSAERPKGSFSTLEIQRTEQGDSAMYLCASSSPLAEETQYFGPGTRLLVL.

The rearrangement links TRBV28 to TRBJ2-7, with D unresolved. The CDR3 loop spans 10 amino acids. Germline CDR1 and CDR2: MDHEN and SYDVKM. The V gene lost 8 bases and the J gene lost 5 bases, with 7 bases spanning the gap. The CDR3 DNA is TGTGCCAGCGCCAAAAACGAGCAGTACTTC. Protein product: CASAKNEQYF.

This chain connects TRBV10-3 to TRBJ2-1; TRBD2 agrees at 7 bases. The V and J ends lost 0 bases and 0 bases, in that order; junction bases with no gene match: 8. Per germline, CDR1 ENHRY and CDR2 SYGVKD. This CDR3 comprises 18 residues. The CDR3 loop is CAISESGLAASSYNEQFF. For the CDR3, the DNA is TGTGCCATCAGTGAGTCCGGCCTAGCGGCGAGCTCCTACAATGAGCAGTTCTTC.

Details on this clonotype: A much more abundant neighbour one base away suggests this may be a read error. The J gene is TRBJ2-7, the V gene TRBV20-1, with unresolved D. In germline, CDR1 is DFQATT, CDR2 SNEGSKA (reference sequence). Deletions cut 3 bases from V and 2 bases from J, with 11 bases between. There are 13 residues in the CDR3. The CDR3 DNA reads TGCAGTGCTAGTGGGCTGGAAGCCTACGAGCAGTACTTC. Its translation is CSASGLEAYEQYF.

This sequence joins TRBV11-3 and TRBJ2-1; D is uncertain. Trimming removed 4 bases from V and 11 bases from J, with 12 bases in between. The CDR3 is 12 residues long. The germline V gene encodes CDR1 SGHNT and CDR2 YENEEA. The CDR3: CASSSEDVKQFF. CDR3 nucleotides: TGTGCCAGCAGCTCCGAAGACGTTAAGCAGTTCTTC.

On this clonotype: This clone may be a read error of a much larger clone one base away. This rearrangement joins TRBV27 to TRBJ2-3, with 9 bases fitting TRBD1. The germline V gene has CDR1 MNHEY and CDR2 SMNVEV (reference sequence). V gave up 7 bases and J gave up 2 bases; unmatched junction bases: 7. This CDR3 is built from 15 residues. Written as DNA, the CDR3 is TGTGCCAGCATCACAGGGACAGGGTACACAGATACGCAGTATTTT. Amino acid sequence: CASITGTGYTDTQYF.

This clonotype was recorded at least ten times. This chain joins TRBV10-3 and TRBJ2-7; the D gene could be TRBD1 or TRBD2 (5 bases each). This CDR3 is built from 13 residues. Deletions cut 4 bases from V and 0 bases from J, with 7 bases between. Germline CDR1 ENHRY, CDR2 SYGVKD. The CDR3 protein is CAISGGPSYEQYF. DNA for the CDR3: TGTGCCATCAGTGGGGGACCCTCCTACGAGCAGTACTTC.

A note on this clonotype: Given a much more abundant clone one base away, this may be a read error. The chain joins TRBV29-1 to TRBJ2-3, with 10 bases that match TRBD1. Germline CDR1 reads SQVTM; CDR2 reads ANQGSEA. The V gene end was trimmed by 4 bases and the J gene end by 14 bases; junction bases not matched to a gene: 6. This CDR3 comprises 11 residues. CDR3 nucleotide sequence: TGCAGCGTTGTCGGACAGGGGGTTTCGTATTTT. Residues: CSVVGQGVSYF.